These T cell receptor beta chains were read from a single sample in a study of cytomegalovirus exposure and HLA in healthy donors. Sequencing was performed with immunoSEQ multiplex PCR; in TCRdb, only in-frame clones are kept and a portion is missing. The sample carries under 250,000 clones, over 60% recorded once. The specimen was PBMCs. Receptors were obtained from a male donor in good health and CMV-seronegative. The CDR3 runs from the conserved cysteine through the conserved F or W. Expanded clones are given a class, and other clones once, few, many or no size at all.

CDR3,length,V,J,size
CASSPSGGTDYEQYF,15,TRBV11-2,TRBJ2-7,NA
CASSLEGGRYGYTF,14,TRBV28,TRBJ1-2,NA
CASSELSGGGTYNEQFF,17,TRBV25-1,TRBJ2-1,NA
CASSATGSNQPQHF,14,TRBV9,TRBJ1-5,few
CASSHSNPPRGPTEAFF,17,TRBV27,TRBJ1-1,NA
CASSVDTSGYNEQFF,15,TRBV9,TRBJ2-1,NA
CASSHTSGGADTQYF,15,TRBV4-3,TRBJ2-3,NA
CASSLTRGQYNEQFF,15,TRBV28,TRBJ2-1,few
CASNRDRDYADTQYF,15,TRBV11-1,TRBJ2-3,NA
CATLGGRGGSDTQYF,15,TRBV10-3,TRBJ2-3,NA
CASSLQGTNTEAFF,14,TRBV27,TRBJ1-1,once
CASSLAQGAVIEEQYF,16,TRBV11-2,TRBJ2-7,NA
CASSQDRSADTQYF,14,TRBV4-2,TRBJ2-3,NA
CASSQSTGPKGSDTQYF,17,TRBV14,TRBJ2-3,NA
CASSLGQQETQYF,13,TRBV5-1,TRBJ2-5,few
CASSKLLANGSPYNEQFF,18,TRBV21-1,TRBJ2-1,NA
CASSLAGGFSSYEQYF,16,TRBV7-9,TRBJ2-7,NA
CASSQWLAGYNTDTQYF,17,TRBV4-3,TRBJ2-3,NA
CASSPDRGDTEAFF,14,TRBV9,TRBJ1-1,NA
CASSPRLAGESYEQYF,16,TRBV7-2,TRBJ2-7,NA
CASSLGSLRGSGDEQFF,17,TRBV5-1,TRBJ2-1,NA
CATSTGIGKLFF,12,TRBV15,TRBJ1-4,NA
CASSLDGSSYNEQFF,15,TRBV5-1,TRBJ2-1,NA
CAWSPRGGIQYEQYF,15,TRBV30,TRBJ2-7,NA
CASSLPGDIDYTF,13,TRBV7-3,TRBJ1-2,few
CSVESTATGSDTQYF,15,TRBV29-1,TRBJ2-3,NA
CAISTSGSGSSTDTQYF,17,TRBV10-3,TRBJ2-3,NA
CAISESTGAWGYTF,14,TRBV10-3,TRBJ1-2,NA
CASSPGLSGNTIYF,14,TRBV7-9,TRBJ1-3,NA
CASSLNVRDYGYTF,14,TRBV27,TRBJ1-2,NA
CASRITLNTEAFF,13,TRBV27,TRBJ1-1,NA
CAWSIGGPGQPQHF,14,TRBV30,TRBJ1-5,NA
CASSRGGGAGETQYF,15,TRBV9,TRBJ2-5,NA
CASSYSRRGSNQPQHF,16,TRBV6-6,TRBJ1-5,NA
CATAETELFTDYNSPLHF,18,TRBV15,TRBJ1-6,NA
CASSPDEQFF,10,TRBV7-3,TRBJ2-1,NA
CASSLSTGLGTSGANVLTF,19,TRBV19,TRBJ2-6,NA
CSSSLARQGNTEAFF,15,TRBV7-9,TRBJ1-1,NA
CASRKLAGPSYEQYF,15,TRBV28,TRBJ2-7,NA
CAWGERGGLHEQYF,14,TRBV30,TRBJ2-7,NA
CASSSLAGVNQPQHF,15,TRBV6-5,TRBJ1-5,once
CASSLDPGQGAGYEQYF,17,TRBV5-1,TRBJ2-7,few
CASSLKERETDTQYF,15,TRBV7-3,TRBJ2-3,NA
CAISESFDRQETQYF,15,TRBV10-3,TRBJ2-5,NA
CASTPGDRMNTEAFF,15,TRBV13,TRBJ1-1,few
CASSWGGGTGAMNTEAFF,18,TRBV5-1,TRBJ1-1,NA
CASSSLEMRFTSYEQYF,17,TRBV27,TRBJ2-7,NA
CASSQGSTDTQYF,13,TRBV28,TRBJ2-3,NA
CASSHRGDHEHSEAFF,16,TRBV10-1,TRBJ1-1,NA
CAWSVPWVGLIGNQPQHF,18,TRBV30,TRBJ1-5,NA
CASSSDRVLDTQYF,14,TRBV28,TRBJ2-3,NA
CASSLRTGGQVNEQFF,16,TRBV5-1,TRBJ2-1,NA
CASSVSGAPNIQYF,14,TRBV5-5,TRBJ2-4,few
CASRYPQGYEQYF,13,TRBV28,TRBJ2-7,NA
CAVTGGPYEQYF,12,TRBV6-1,TRBJ2-7,NA
CASSYGAGNQPQHF,14,TRBV27,TRBJ1-5,NA
CASSFQTGRGELFF,14,TRBV28,TRBJ2-2,NA
CASSHQGFFHGYTF,14,TRBV14,TRBJ1-2,NA
CASREAEGMDTQYF,14,TRBV28,TRBJ2-3,once